This TCR beta chain comes out of a study of T cells after yellow fever vaccination. For the study at large: Fractions containing few cells were prepared with SMART-Seq v4 Ultra Low Input.

From the 5' RACE reads, TCRdb called clonotypes with MiXCR, one entry per CDR3 protein. The data contain over 110,000 distinct CDR3 sequences, more than 6% of them singletons. Notes on the study in general: CD4 and CD8 compartments shared a small share of clonotypes. Secondary responses were weaker yet peaked faster, day 5 versus 15. Abundant bulk-population clonotypes could contaminate the FACS-sorted repertoires.

The CDR3 runs to 15 residues. Trimming took 10 bases from V and 5 from J, leaving 23 bases between them. Germline V CDR1 and CDR2: KGHSH, LQKENI. The table lists this clonotype with many counts. Antigen: not known. The rearrangement joins TRBV18 to TRBJ2-5, with D perhaps TRBD1 or TRBD2 (5 bases each). The clonotype comes from a man in his thirties or forties who received the YFV17D yellow fever vaccine. The sequencing here drew on CD4+ T cells sorted from PBMCs, taken 5 days after the yellow fever booster vaccination. The DNA for the CDR3 is TGTGCCACCGCAGTAGTGCAGGGAGTGGAGGAGACCCAGTACTTC. Amino acids: CATAVVQGVEETQYF.